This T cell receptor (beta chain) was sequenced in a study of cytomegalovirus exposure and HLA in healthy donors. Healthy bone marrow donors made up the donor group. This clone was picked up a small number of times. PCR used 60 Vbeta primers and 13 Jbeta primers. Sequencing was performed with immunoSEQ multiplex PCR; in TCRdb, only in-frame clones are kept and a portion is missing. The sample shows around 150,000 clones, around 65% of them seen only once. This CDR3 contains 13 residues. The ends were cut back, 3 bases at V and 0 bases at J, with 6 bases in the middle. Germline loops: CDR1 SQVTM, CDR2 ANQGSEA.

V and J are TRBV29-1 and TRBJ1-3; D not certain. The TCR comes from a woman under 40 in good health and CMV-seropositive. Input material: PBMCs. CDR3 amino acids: CSVDSVSGNTIYF. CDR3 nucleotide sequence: TGCAGCGTTGATTCTGTCTCTGGAAACACCATATATTTT.